A selection of T cell receptor beta chains follows, all from one sample in a study of quantifying T cell responses using KT2 cells. Using its own MiXCR run on the UMI-ligation and nested PCR reads, TCRdb lists one record per CDR3 protein. The sample yields some 50,000 distinct CDR3 sequences, about 9.9% seen once. The specimen was PBMCs spiked with cells of the T cell clone KT2. The receptors were sampled from a human donor. The CDR3 runs from the conserved cysteine through the conserved F or W. D genes are given only for firm matches. Only some rows state a clone size, as once, few, many or a class for expanded clones.

TRBJ2-1,.,TRBD2,TRBV30,15,CAWAVLGGVWDEQFF,TGTGCCTGGGCAGTACTCGGGGGGGTATGGGATGAGCAGTTCTTC
TRBJ2-5,few,TRBD2,TRBV7-8,16,CASSSGLAGAQETQYF,TGTGCCAGCAGCTCAGGACTAGCGGGGGCTCAAGAGACCCAGTACTTC
TRBJ2-7,few,TRBD2,TRBV15,15,CATSTETSGSYEQYF,TGTGCCACCAGCACTGAGACTAGCGGCTCCTACGAGCAGTACTTC
TRBJ2-3,.,TRBD1,TRBV24-1,15,CATSERQGPSYTQYF,TGTGCCACCAGTGAACGACAGGGTCCCTCATATACGCAGTATTTT
TRBJ1-6,.,.,TRBV7-6,15,CASSLTGQPNSPLHF,TGTGCCAGCAGCTTAACGGGACAACCAAATTCACCCCTCCACTTT
TRBJ2-7,many,.,TRBV5-1,20,CASSSALRTSNRLDAYEQYF,TGCGCCAGCAGCTCGGCCCTAAGGACCTCTAACCGATTGGATGCCTACGAGCAGTACTTC
TRBJ1-6,many,.,TRBV20-1,14,CSASERQSYSPLHF,TGCAGTGCTAGCGAGAGGCAGTCATATTCACCCCTCCACTTT
TRBJ1-1,.,.,TRBV11-2,13,CASSLSPKTEAFF,TGTGCCAGCAGCTTATCACCGAAGACTGAAGCTTTCTTT
TRBJ1-1,.,TRBD1,TRBV30,14,CAWSVGRGQGEAFF,TGTGCCTGGAGTGTAGGAAGGGGACAGGGTGAAGCTTTCTTT
TRBJ2-1,few,.,TRBV19,13,CASSIGSFNEQFF,TGTGCCAGTAGTATAGGCTCTTTCAATGAGCAGTTCTTC